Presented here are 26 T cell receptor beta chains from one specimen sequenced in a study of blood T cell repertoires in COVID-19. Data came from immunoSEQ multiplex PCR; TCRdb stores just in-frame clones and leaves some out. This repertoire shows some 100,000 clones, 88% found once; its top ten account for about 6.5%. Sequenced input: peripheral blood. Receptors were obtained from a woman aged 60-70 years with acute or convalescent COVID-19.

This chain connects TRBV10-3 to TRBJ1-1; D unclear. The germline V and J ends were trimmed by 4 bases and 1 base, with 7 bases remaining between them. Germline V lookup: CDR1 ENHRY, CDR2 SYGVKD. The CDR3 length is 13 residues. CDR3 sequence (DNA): TGTGCCATCAGTGCCACACCGAACACTGAAGCTTTCTTT. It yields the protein CAISATPNTEAFF.

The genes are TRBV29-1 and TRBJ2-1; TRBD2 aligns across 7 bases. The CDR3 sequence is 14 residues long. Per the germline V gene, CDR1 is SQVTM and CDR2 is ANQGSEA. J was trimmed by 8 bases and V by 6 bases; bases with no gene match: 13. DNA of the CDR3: TGCAGCGTCGGATATGAGCGGGAAGTCTATGAGCAGTTCTTC. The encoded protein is CSVGYEREVYEQFF.

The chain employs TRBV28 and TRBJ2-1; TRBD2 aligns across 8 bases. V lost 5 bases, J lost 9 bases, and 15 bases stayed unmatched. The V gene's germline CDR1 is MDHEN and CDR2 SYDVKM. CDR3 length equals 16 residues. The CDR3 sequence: CASSPPGTRALGEQFF. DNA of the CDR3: TGTGCCAGCAGTCCGCCCGGGACTAGGGCCTTGGGTGAGCAGTTCTTC.

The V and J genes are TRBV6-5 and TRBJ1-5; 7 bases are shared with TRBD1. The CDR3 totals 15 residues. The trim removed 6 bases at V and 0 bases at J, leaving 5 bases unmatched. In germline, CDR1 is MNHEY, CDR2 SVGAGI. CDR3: CASRTGPYSNQPQHF. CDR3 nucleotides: TGTGCCAGCAGGACAGGGCCGTATAGCAATCAGCCCCAGCATTTT.

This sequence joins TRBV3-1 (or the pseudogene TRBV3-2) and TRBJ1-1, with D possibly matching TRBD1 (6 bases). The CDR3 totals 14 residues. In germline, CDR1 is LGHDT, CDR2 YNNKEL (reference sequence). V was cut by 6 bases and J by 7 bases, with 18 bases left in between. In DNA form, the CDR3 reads TGTGCCAGCAGTCGTACAGGGTCTTGGGGTGAAGCTTTCTTT. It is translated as CASSRTGSWGEAFF.

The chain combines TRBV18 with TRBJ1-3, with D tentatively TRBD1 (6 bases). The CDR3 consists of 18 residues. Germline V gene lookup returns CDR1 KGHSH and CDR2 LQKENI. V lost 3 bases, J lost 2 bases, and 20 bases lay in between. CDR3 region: CASSPLNDRIGTGNTIYF. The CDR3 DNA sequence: TGTGCCAGCTCACCTCTTAACGACAGGATTGGGACTGGAAACACCATATATTTT.

The CDR3 here is CASSLASVPDTQYF. Here the CDR3 DNA reads TGCGCCAGCAGCTTGGCCAGTGTCCCAGATACGCAGTATTTT. The chain has TRBV5-1 and TRBJ2-3; D uncertain. Germline V CDR1 and CDR2: SGHRS, YFSETQ. V was clipped by 0 bases and J by 4 bases, with 9 bases between them. CDR3 length: 14 residues.

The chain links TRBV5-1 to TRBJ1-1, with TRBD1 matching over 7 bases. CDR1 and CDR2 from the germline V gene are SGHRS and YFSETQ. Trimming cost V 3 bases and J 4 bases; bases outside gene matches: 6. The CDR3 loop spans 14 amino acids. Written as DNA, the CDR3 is TGCGCCAGCAGCTCGCAGGGGGGAGTCACTGAAGCTTTCTTT. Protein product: CASSSQGGVTEAFF. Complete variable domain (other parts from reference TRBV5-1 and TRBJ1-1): KAGVTQTPRYLIKTRGQQVTLSCSPISGHRSVSWYQQTPGQGLQFLFEYFSETQRNKGNFPGRFSGRQFSNSRSEMNVSTLELGDSALYLCASSSQGGVTEAFFGQGTRLTVV.

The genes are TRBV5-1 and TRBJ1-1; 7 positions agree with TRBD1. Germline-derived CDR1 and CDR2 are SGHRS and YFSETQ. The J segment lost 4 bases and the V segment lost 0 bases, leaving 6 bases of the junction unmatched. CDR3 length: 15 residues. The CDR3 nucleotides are TGCGCCAGCAGCTTGGGACTTACAGGGGTCACTGAAGCTTTCTTT. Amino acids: CASSLGLTGVTEAFF.

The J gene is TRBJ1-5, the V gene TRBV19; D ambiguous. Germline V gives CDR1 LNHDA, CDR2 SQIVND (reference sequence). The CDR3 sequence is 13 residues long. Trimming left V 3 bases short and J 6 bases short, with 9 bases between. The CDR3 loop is CASSMVSGQPQHF. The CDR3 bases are TGTGCCAGTAGTATGGTATCGGGTCAGCCCCAGCATTTT. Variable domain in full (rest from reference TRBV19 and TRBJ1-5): DGGITQSPKYLFRKEGQNVTLSCEQNLNHDAMYWYRQDPGQGLRLIYYSQIVNDFQKGDIAEGYSVSREKKESFPLTVTSAQKNPTAFYLCASSMVSGQPQHFGDGTRLSIL.

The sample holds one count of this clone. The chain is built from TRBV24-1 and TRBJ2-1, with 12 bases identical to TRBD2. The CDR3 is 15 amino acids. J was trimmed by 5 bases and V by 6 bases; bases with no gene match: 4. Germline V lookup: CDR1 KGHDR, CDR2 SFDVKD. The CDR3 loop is CATSLTSGSNNEQFF. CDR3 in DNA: TGTGCCACCAGTCTGACTAGCGGGAGTAACAATGAGCAGTTCTTC.

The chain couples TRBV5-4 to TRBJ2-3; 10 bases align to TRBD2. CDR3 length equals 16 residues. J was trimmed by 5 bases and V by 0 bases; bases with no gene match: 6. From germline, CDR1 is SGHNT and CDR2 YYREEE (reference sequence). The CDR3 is CASSLGLAGEKDTQYF. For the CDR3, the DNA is TGTGCCAGCAGCTTGGGGCTAGCGGGAGAGAAAGATACGCAGTATTTT.

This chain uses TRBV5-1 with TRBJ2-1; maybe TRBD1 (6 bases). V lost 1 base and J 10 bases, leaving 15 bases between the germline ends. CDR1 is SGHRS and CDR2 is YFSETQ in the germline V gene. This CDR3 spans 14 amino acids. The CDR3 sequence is CASSLTAGAQEQFF. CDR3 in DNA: TGCGCCAGCAGCTTGACGGCAGGGGCCCAGGAGCAGTTCTTC.

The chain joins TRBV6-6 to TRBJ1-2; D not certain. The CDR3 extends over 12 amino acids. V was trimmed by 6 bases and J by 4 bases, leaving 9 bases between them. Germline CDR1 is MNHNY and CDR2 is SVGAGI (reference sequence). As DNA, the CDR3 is TGTGCCAGCAGACAGCAGTCCTATGGCTACACCTTC. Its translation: CASRQQSYGYTF.

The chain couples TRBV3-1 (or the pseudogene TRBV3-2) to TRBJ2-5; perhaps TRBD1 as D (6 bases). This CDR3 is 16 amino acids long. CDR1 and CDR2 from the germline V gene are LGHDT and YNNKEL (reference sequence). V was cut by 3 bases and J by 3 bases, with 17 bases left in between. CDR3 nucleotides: TGTGCCAGCAGCCACTCAGATAGTGGGACAAAAGAGACCCAGTACTTC. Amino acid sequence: CASSHSDSGTKETQYF.

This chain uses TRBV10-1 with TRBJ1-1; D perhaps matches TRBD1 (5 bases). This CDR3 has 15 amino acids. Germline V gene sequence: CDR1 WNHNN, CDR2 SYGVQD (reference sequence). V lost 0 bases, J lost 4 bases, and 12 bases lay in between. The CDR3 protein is CASSESRQGSTEAFF. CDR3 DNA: TGCGCCAGCAGTGAGTCGAGGCAGGGTTCCACTGAAGCTTTCTTT.

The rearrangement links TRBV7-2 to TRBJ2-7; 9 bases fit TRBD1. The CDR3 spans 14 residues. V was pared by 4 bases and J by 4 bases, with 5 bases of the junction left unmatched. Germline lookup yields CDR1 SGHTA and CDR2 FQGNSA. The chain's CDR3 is CASSWGQGLYEQYF. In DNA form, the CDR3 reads TGTGCCAGCAGCTGGGGACAGGGCCTTTACGAGCAGTACTTC.

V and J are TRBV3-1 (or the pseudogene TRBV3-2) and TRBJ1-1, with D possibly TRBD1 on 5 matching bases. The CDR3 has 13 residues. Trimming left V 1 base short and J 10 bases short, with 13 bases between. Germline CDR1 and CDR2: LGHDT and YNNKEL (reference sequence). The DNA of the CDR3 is TGTGCCAGCAGCCAAGGAGAAAGGGGCAGAGCTTTCTTT. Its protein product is CASSQGERGRAFF.

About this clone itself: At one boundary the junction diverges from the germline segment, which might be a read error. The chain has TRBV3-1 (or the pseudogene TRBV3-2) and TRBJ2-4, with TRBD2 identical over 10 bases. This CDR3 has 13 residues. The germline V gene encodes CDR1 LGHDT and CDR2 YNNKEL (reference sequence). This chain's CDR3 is CASSQDWGGTSVF. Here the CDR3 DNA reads TGTGCCAGCAGCCAAGATTGGGGTGGGACTAGCGTTTTC.

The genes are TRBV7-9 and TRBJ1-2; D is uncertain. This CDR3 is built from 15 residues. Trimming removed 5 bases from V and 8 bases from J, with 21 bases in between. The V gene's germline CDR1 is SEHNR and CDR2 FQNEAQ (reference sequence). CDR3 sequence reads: CASSLVIEPEEGYTF. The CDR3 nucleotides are TGTGCCAGCAGCCTCGTTATAGAACCAGAGGAAGGCTACACCTTC.

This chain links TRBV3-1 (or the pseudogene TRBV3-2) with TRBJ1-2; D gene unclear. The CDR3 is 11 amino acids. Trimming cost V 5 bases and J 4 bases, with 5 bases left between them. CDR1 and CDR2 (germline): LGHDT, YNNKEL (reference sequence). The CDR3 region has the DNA TGTGCCAGCAGCGCGTTCTATGGCTACACCTTC. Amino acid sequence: CASSAFYGYTF.

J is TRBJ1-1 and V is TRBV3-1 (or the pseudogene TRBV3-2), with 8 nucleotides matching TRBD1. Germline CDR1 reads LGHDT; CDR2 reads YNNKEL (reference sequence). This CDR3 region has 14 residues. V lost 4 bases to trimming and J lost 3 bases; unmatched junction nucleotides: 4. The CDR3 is CASSLQGAYTEAFF. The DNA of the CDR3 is TGTGCCAGCAGCCTGCAGGGGGCTTACACTGAAGCTTTCTTT.

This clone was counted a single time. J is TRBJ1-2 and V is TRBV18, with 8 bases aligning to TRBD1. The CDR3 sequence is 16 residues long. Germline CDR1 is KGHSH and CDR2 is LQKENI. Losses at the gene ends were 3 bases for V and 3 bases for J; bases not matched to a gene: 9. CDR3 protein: CASSPIPGGADYGYTF. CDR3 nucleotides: TGTGCCAGCTCACCTATCCCAGGGGGCGCTGACTATGGCTACACCTTC.

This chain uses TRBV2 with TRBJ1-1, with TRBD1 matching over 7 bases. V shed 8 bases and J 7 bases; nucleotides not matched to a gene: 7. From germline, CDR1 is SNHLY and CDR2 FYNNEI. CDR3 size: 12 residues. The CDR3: CASYRGGDEAFF. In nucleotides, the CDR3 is TGTGCCAGCTACAGGGGAGGAGATGAAGCTTTCTTT. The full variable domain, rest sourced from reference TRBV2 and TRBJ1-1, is EPEVTQTPSHQVTQMGQEVILRCVPISNHLYFYWYRQILGQKVEFLVSFYNNEISEKSEIFDDQFSVERPDGSNFTLKIRSTKLEDSAMYFCASYRGGDEAFFGQGTRLTVV.

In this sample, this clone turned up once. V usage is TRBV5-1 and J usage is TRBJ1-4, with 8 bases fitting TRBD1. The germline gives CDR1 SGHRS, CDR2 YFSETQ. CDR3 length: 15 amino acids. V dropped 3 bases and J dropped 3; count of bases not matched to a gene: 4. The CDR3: CASSSDRGANEKLFF. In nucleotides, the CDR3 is TGCGCCAGCAGCTCAGACAGGGGAGCTAATGAAAAACTGTTTTTT.

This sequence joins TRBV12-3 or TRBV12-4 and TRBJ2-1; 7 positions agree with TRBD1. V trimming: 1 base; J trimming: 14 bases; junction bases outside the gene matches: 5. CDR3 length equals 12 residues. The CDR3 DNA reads TGTGCCAGCAGTTTAGGACAGGGTAAAGAGTTCTTC. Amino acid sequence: CASSLGQGKEFF.